This TCR beta chain was documented in a study of blood T cell repertoires in COVID-19. In the study overall: The study drew acute and convalescent COVID-19 samples from the United States, Italy and Spain.

CDR3 size: 16 residues. V lost 2 bases and J lost 4, with 17 bases in between. Germline V gene sequence: CDR1 MNHNY, CDR2 SVGAGI (reference sequence). Profiled with immunoSEQ multiplex PCR; TCRdb holds only in-frame clones, not every one. This table has 100,000 to 150,000 clones, around nine tenths appearing once. This clone is deemed medium-sized. V usage is TRBV6-6 and J usage is TRBJ1-1; TRBD1 is a possible D gene (5 bases). The clonotype comes from a woman in her 70s with COVID-19, enrolled during active disease. Sequencing was performed on peripheral blood. The CDR3 loop is CASSYAGTTRVTEAFF. In nucleotides, the CDR3 is TGTGCCAGCAGTTACGCGGGGACCACCAGGGTCACTGAAGCTTTCTTT.